These 2 T cell receptor beta chains were all obtained from the same sample, sequenced in a study of patients and donors after allogeneic stem cell transplantation. TCRdb re-analysed the RT-PCR reads in MiXCR, keeping a single row per CDR3 protein. Found here are about 960,000 distinct CDR3 sequences, 18% of them singletons; the top ten hold 6%. The sample comprised blood, either unsorted or a sorted T cell fraction (not recorded which). The origin of the receptors is a human donor who was either an allogeneic HSCT recipient or a stem cell or donor lymphocyte infusion donor (not recorded which). It is not recorded whose cells these are; they may come from a transplant donor.

This clonotype has more than one count but fewer than ten. The chain couples TRBV7-2 to TRBJ2-7, with TRBD2 as a possible D gene (5 bases). V lost 4 bases, J lost 2 bases, and 12 bases lay in between. The CDR3 is 14 amino acids. From germline, CDR1 is SGHTA and CDR2 FQGNSA. Written as DNA, the CDR3 is TGTGCCAGCAGCTCCCCCGGGATTACCTACGAGCAGTACTTC. Residues: CASSSPGITYEQYF.

At least ten counts were recorded for this clonotype. CDR3 nucleotide sequence: TGCGCCAGCAGCTCCTTTGGGGGGGCGAACACCGGGGAGCTGTTTTTT. The encoded protein is CASSSFGGANTGELFF. The chain uses TRBV5-1 and TRBJ2-2, with TRBD2 matching over 7 bases. In germline, CDR1 is SGHRS, CDR2 YFSETQ. With V trimmed by 3 bases and J by 0 bases, 5 bases remained unmatched. CDR3 size: 16 residues.